This T cell receptor (beta chain) stems from a study of blood T cell repertoires in COVID-19 (dated by TCRdb to 2020 to 2021). A note on the overall study: Samples covering the acute and convalescent phases of COVID-19 were provided by collaborators in the United States, Italy and Spain. The material from the prospective study consisted of cDNA or gDNA derived from T cells, B-cell-depleted T cells, or PBMCs. The dataset comprised deeply sampled blood TCRbeta repertoires from subjects exposed to, actively infected with, or recovered from COVID-19. The repertoires were made available in a free public database intended to serve as a resource for research on the immune response to SARS-CoV-2. The samples were drawn from two sources: the first 160 participants of the ongoing ImmuneRACE study, and fewer than 1,500 subjects contributed by 6 global collaborators. A de-identified subject ID, COVID-19 status, age in years and sex were almost always included in the sample metadata. Where HLA class I and class II types were available, the types were taken from metadata supplied by the sample provider, not from assay-based typing. Results and caveats for the whole study, not just this receptor: Clinical and demographic metadata were provided uncurated, with the amount varying by source and participant.

Each collaborating institution followed its own protocols to collect whole blood in K2EDTA tubes. Collaborator samples were shipped for TCRbeta analysis as frozen whole blood, isolated PBMCs, or DNA extracted from either sample type. CDR1 MNHNS and CDR2 SASEGT are derived from the germline V gene. V and J are trimmed by 4 bases and 4 bases, and the gene matches miss 15 bases of the junction. There are 18 amino acids in the CDR3, from cysteine to phenylalanine inclusive. This entry keeps only the CDR3 DNA: 54 bases, framed from base 1. TCRbeta CDR3 regions were amplified from genomic DNA by means of the immunoSEQ Assay, a bias-controlled multiplex PCR. The study's own analysis went as follows. Within the assay, amplification of reference gene primers was used to estimate how many nucleated cells each sample contained. Sequence reads were collapsed and filtered to measure the absolute abundance of every unique TCRbeta CDR3 rearrangement. For each sample, productive Simpson clonality was calculated as the square root of Simpson's diversity index across productive rearrangements. In its TCRdb copy, this immuneACCESS table keeps in-frame sequences only and misses some clones. Where compared with another copy, unresolved V genes explain less than half of these, and the others have no known cause. The V and J calls and clone size are taken from that table; D and trimming were inferred from the DNA. Here the sample has 150,000 to 200,000 clones; 75% to 85% occur a single time. The ten largest clones represent 6.9% of the sample.

Remarks on this clone: The antigen this receptor binds is unknown. Base-call qualities are not available, and no considerably larger clone is one nucleotide away.

Sequencing was performed on peripheral blood. This sequence uses TRBV6-1 and TRBJ1-5, and 8 junctional nucleotides match TRBD1. The receptor was isolated from a man in his 60s with acute or convalescent COVID-19. The CDR3 here reads CASSVGQEYFQKNQPQHF. Read as DNA, the sequence is TGTGCCAGCAGTGTGGGACAGGAGTACTTCCAGAAAAATCAGCCCCAGCATTTT.